This entry lists 10 T cell receptor beta chains sequenced from one sample in a study of cytomegalovirus exposure and HLA in healthy donors. Primers included in the PCR were 60 Vbeta and 13 Jbeta primers. Only in-frame clones appear in the TCRdb table, and some are missing; sequencing was by immunoSEQ multiplex PCR. The sample has over 60,000 clones; the top ten hold around 7.5%. Sequenced input: PBMCs. All receptors derive from a female donor in good health and CMV-seropositive.

The chain has TRBV10-1 and TRBJ2-7; D gene ambiguous. This CDR3 is built from 9 residues. Trimming shortened V by 9 bases and J by 4 bases, and 4 bases separated the two germline ends. The V gene's germline CDR1 is WNHNN and CDR2 SYGVQD (reference sequence). Here the CDR3 reads CARTYEQYF. In nucleotides, the CDR3 is TGCGCCAGGACTTACGAGCAGTACTTC.

The V call is TRBV5-1, the J call TRBJ2-7; possibly TRBD2 for D (6 bases). The germline gives CDR1 SGHRS, CDR2 YFSETQ. The germline V and J ends were trimmed by 3 bases and 2 bases, with 12 bases remaining between them. The CDR3 contains 14 residues. In DNA form, the CDR3 reads TGCGCCAGCAGCTCTGGCGGGACCCCCTACGAGCAGTACTTC. Translated: CASSSGGTPYEQYF.

This chain links TRBV28 with TRBJ1-1; tentatively, D is TRBD1 (6 bases). This CDR3 region has 14 residues. The V gene lost 1 base and the J gene lost 5 bases, with 11 bases spanning the gap. The germline CDR1 and CDR2 sequences are MDHEN and SYDVKM. CDR3 DNA: TGTGCCAGCAGTTTATTCGGGGGGCGAACTGAAGCTTTCTTT. As protein: CASSLFGGRTEAFF.

For the CDR3, the DNA is TGTGCCAGCGGATTTAGGAGCGGGGCAATTTACAATGAGCAGTTCTTC. Amino acids: CASGFRSGAIYNEQFF. The chain combines TRBV13 with TRBJ2-1, with 7 positions matching TRBD2. The germline gives CDR1 PRHDT, CDR2 FYEKMQ (reference sequence). The CDR3 contains 16 residues. The J segment lost 4 bases and the V segment lost 8 bases, leaving 14 bases of the junction unmatched.

The V gene is TRBV6-1, the J gene TRBJ1-2, with 8 bases lining up with TRBD1. Per germline, CDR1 MNHNS and CDR2 SASEGT. The CDR3 runs to 15 residues. V was pared by 6 bases and J by 3 bases, with 9 bases of the junction left unmatched. The CDR3 DNA reads as TGTGCCAGCAGCGTAACAGGGGGAGGGGACTATGGCTACACCTTC. Encoded protein: CASSVTGGGDYGYTF.

This sequence joins TRBV2 and TRBJ2-7; 13 nucleotides agree with TRBD2. Trimming removed 1 base from V and 2 bases from J; junction bases left unmatched: 17. Germline V gene sequence: CDR1 SNHLY, CDR2 FYNNEI. This CDR3 is 21 amino acids long. The CDR3 region has the DNA TGTGCCAGCAGTGAAGGGCGGGCAATCCCGGGACTAGCGGGGCTAACCTACGAGCAGTACTTC. Translated, it gives CASSEGRAIPGLAGLTYEQYF.

The chain is built from TRBV19 and TRBJ1-1, with a tentative D call TRBD1 (6 bases). The germline V and J ends were trimmed by 2 bases and 0 bases, with 13 bases remaining between them. The CDR3 is 16 residues long. CDR1 is LNHDA, CDR2 SQIVND, per germline (reference sequence). DNA of the CDR3: TGTGCCAGTAGTATATCCAGGGGATTAATGAACACTGAAGCTTTCTTT. Its protein is CASSISRGLMNTEAFF.

This rearrangement joins TRBV11-3 to TRBJ1-1; D possibly corresponds to TRBD1 (6 bases). The V gene lost 1 base and the J gene lost 1 base, with 10 bases spanning the gap. Per germline, CDR1 SGHNT and CDR2 YENEEA. This CDR3 is 15 amino acids long. The CDR3 loop is CASSLGQGRNTEAFF. For the CDR3, the DNA is TGTGCCAGCAGCTTAGGGCAGGGGAGGAACACTGAAGCTTTCTTT.

The chain combines TRBV28 with TRBJ1-5, with D possibly being TRBD1 (5 bases). The V end was cut by 7 bases, the J end by 0 bases, with 10 bases between. Germline assignment: CDR1 MDHEN and CDR2 SYDVKM. The CDR3 contains 14 residues. Written as DNA, the CDR3 is TGTGCCAGCACCCAGGGCCATAGCAATCAGCCCCAGCATTTT. Translating it yields CASTQGHSNQPQHF. Variable domain in full (rest from reference TRBV28 and TRBJ1-5): DVKVTQSSRYLVKRTGEKVFLECVQDMDHENMFWYRQDPGLGLRLIYFSYDVKMKEKGDIPEGYSVSREKKERFSLILESASTNQTSMYLCASTQGHSNQPQHFGDGTRLSIL.

The CDR3 is CASSQDEGTPTEQYF. Here the CDR3 DNA reads TGTGCCAGCAGCCAAGATGAGGGTACCCCAACGGAGCAGTACTTC. The chain is built from TRBV4-2 and TRBJ2-7; D perhaps matches TRBD2 (5 bases). The germline gives CDR1 LGHNA, CDR2 YNFKEQ. The V and J ends lost 0 bases and 7 bases respectively, with 16 bases between them. The CDR3 sequence is 15 residues long.